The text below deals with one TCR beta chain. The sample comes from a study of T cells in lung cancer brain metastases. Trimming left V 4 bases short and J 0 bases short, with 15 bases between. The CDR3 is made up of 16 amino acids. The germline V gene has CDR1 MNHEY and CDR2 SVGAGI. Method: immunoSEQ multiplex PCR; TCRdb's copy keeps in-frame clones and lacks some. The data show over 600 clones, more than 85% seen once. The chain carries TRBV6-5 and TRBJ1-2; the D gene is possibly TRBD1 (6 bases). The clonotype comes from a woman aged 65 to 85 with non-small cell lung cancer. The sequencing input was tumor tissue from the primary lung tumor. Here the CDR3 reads CASSSPRTDSNYGYTF. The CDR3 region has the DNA TGTGCCAGCAGTTCCCCCCGGACAGATTCTAACTATGGCTACACCTTC.